This T cell receptor beta chain appears in the sequencing data of a study of shared clonotypes between healthy human individuals. Assay used: immunoSEQ multiplex PCR; TCRdb lists only in-frame clones, some missing. The sample yields about 2 million clones, just under 95% seen once. The length of the CDR3 is 15 residues. The V segment lost 4 bases and the J segment 1 base; nucleotides outside the gene matches: 5. From germline, CDR1 is SGDLS and CDR2 YYNGEE. This clone appeared once. Naive-designated CD8 cells lacked CD45RO, were positively enriched for CCR7, and omitted terminally differentiated effector memory CD45RA+ cells.

The TCR was taken from a man younger than 30 in good health. The rearrangement joins TRBV9 to TRBJ2-7, with 10 bases that match TRBD2. The sample was naive CD8+ T cells sorted from blood. The CDR3 is CASSPGLAMSYEQYF. The CDR3, as DNA: TGTGCCAGCAGCCCGGGACTAGCGATGTCCTACGAGCAGTACTTC.